This T cell receptor beta chain was recorded in a study of T cell responses to AZD1222 COVID-19 vaccine. At the level of the study: Pooled samples include second doses given at about 4 or 12 weeks. Study-level points and caveats: CD4 TCRs associated with vaccination spanned spike, dominating at 160-218 and 743-854. Donor demographics were predominantly white British with a female majority; clonal diversity may be underestimated.

TCRdb's table, derived via immunoSEQ multiplex PCR, lists solely in-frame clones and lacks some. This table holds roughly 50,000 clones, about 85% found once. CDR3 length: 14 amino acids. V gave up 1 base and J gave up 7 bases; unmatched junction bases: 3. Germline V gene lookup returns CDR1 KGHDR and CDR2 SFDVKD. A note on this clone: Antigen specificity is unknown.

This specimen was peripheral blood, taken on day 0 of AZD1222 vaccination. This chain joins TRBV24-1 and TRBJ2-1; TRBD2 aligns across 7 bases. This TCR was sampled from an adult in good health. The CDR3 region is CATSDLSGRNEQFF. As DNA, the CDR3 is TGTGCCACCAGTGATTTATCCGGGAGGAATGAGCAGTTCTTC.